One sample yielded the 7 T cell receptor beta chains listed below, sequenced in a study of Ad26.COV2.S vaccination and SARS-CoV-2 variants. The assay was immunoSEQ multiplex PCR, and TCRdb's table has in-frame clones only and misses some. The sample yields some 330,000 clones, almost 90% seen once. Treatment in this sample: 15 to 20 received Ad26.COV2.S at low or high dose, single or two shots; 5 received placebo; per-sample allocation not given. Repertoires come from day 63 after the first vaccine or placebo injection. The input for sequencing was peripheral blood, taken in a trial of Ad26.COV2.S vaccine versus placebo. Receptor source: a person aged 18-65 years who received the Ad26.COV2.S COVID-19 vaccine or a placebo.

In DNA, the CDR3 is TGTGCCAGCAGTTACTTTCGGGAGGGACAGGCTAACTATGGCTACACCTTC. Protein product: CASSYFREGQANYGYTF. The gene calls are TRBV6-2 or TRBV6-3 and TRBJ1-2; 8 bases fit TRBD1. The V gene's germline CDR1 is MNHEY and CDR2 SVGEGT. CDR3 size: 17 residues. V dropped 1 base and J dropped 0; count of bases not matched to a gene: 7.

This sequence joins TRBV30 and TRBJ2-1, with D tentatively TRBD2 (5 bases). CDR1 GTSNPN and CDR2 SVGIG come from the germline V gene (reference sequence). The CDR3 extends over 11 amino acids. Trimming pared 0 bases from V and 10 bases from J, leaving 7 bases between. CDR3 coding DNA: TGTGCCTGGAGTGTAACGGGGGAGCAGTTCTTC. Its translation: CAWSVTGEQFF.

CDR3 sequence reads: CASSMRGREELFF. In DNA, the CDR3 is TGTGCCAGTAGTATGAGAGGTCGCGAGGAGCTGTTTTTT. J is TRBJ2-2 and V is TRBV19, with D unresolved. This CDR3 has 13 residues. The V end was cut by 3 bases, the J end by 10 bases, with 12 bases between. Germline V gene data show CDR1 as LNHDA and CDR2 as SQIVND (reference sequence).

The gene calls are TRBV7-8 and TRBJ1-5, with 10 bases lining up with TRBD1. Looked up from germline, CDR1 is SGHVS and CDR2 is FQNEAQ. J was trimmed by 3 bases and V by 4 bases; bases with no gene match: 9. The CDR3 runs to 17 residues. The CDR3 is CASSSRGGQGINQPQHF. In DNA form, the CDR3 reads TGTGCCAGCAGCTCTAGAGGGGGACAGGGGATCAATCAGCCCCAGCATTTT. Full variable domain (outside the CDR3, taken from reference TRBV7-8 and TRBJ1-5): GAGVSQSPRYKVAKRGQDVALRCDPISGHVSLFWYQQALGQGPEFLTYFQNEAQLDKSGLPSDRFFAERPEGSVSTLKIQRTQQEDSAVYLCASSSRGGQGINQPQHFGDGTRLSIL.

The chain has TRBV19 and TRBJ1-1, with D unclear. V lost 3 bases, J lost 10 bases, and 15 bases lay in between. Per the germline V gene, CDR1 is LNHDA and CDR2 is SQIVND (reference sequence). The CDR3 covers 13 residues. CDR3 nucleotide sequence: TGTGCCAGTAGTATGGGTACAGCCGCGATAGCTTTCTTT. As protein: CASSMGTAAIAFF.

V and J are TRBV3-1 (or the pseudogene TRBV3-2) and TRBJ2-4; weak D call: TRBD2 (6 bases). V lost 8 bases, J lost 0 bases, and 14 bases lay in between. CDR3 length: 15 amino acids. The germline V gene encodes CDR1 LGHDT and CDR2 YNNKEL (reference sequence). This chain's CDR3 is CASGPTGVAKNIQYF. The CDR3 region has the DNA TGTGCCAGCGGACCGACGGGGGTAGCCAAAAACATTCAGTACTTC.

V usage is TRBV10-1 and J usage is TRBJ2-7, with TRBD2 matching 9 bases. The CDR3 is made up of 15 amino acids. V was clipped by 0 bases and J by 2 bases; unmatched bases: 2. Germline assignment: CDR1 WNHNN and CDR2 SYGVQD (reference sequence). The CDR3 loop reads CASSESLAGAYEQYF. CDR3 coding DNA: TGCGCCAGCAGTGAGTCGTTAGCGGGGGCCTACGAGCAGTACTTC.